This note documents a single T cell receptor (beta chain) sequence. The germline V gene encodes CDR1 SGDLS and CDR2 YYNGEE. Trimming removed 0 bases at V and 4 bases at J, with 14 bases between. CDR3 length: 15 amino acids. The sample belongs to a study of shared clonotypes between healthy human individuals. Assay: immunoSEQ multiplex PCR; the TCRdb copy retains only in-frame clones and omits some. The sample contains 2 million to 3 million clones, 93% of which appear only once. The clonotype comes from a man between 18 and 35 years old in good health. Some clones in this sample may be carry-over from other donors' samples. The V call is TRBV9, the J call TRBJ2-7, with a weak D call TRBD1 (5 bases). Sequenced sample: naive CD4+ T cells from PBMCs. Subset denoted: CD45RA+ positively selected. The CDR3 nucleotides are TGTGCCAGCAGCGTAGGGTTCGGACAATTGTACGAGCAGTACTTC. It is translated as CASSVGFGQLYEQYF.